This T cell receptor (beta chain) derives from a study of T cell responses to AZD1222 COVID-19 vaccine. The CDR3 consists of 11 residues. Germline V gene lookup returns CDR1 SGDLS and CDR2 YYNGEE. V was cut by 4 bases and J by 2 bases, with 3 bases left in between. Assay: immunoSEQ multiplex PCR; the TCRdb copy retains only in-frame clones and omits some. The sample shows just over 90,000 clones, 75% to 90% of them seen only once. The chain is built from TRBV9 and TRBJ1-2; D gene ambiguous. Source: peripheral blood, taken 28 days after the second AZD1222 dose. The receptor comes from an adult who received the AZD1222 COVID-19 vaccine. CDR3 coding DNA: TGTGCCAGCAGCTCCAACTATGGCTACACCTTC. Translation: CASSSNYGYTF.